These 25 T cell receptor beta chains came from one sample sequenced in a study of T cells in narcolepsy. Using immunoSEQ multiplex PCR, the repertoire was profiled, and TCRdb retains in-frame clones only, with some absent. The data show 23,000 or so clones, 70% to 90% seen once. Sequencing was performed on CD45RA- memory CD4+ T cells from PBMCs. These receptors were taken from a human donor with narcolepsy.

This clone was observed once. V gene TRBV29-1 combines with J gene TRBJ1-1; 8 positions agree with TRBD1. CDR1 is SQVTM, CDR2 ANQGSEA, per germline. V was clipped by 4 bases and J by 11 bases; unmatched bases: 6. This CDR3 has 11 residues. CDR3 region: CSVGETGVAFF. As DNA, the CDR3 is TGCAGCGTTGGTGAGACAGGGGTGGCTTTCTTT.

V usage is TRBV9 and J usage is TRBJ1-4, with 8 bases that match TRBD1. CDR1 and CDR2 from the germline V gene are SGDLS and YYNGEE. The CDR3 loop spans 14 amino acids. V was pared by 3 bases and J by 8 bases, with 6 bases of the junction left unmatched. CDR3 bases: TGTGCCAGCAGCGCCCCGGGACAGGCGGAAAAACTGTTTTTT. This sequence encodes CASSAPGQAEKLFF.

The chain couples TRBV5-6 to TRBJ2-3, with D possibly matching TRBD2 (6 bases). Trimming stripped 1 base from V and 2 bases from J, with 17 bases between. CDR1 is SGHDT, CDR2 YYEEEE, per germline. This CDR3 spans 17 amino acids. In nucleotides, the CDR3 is TGTGCCAGCAGCTTGAGTGTGAGTGGGGGGATCACAGATACGCAGTATTTT. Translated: CASSLSVSGGITDTQYF.

CDR3 protein: CASSIEGDLVQYF. DNA for the CDR3: TGTGCCAGTAGTATCGAGGGGGATCTCGTGCAGTACTTC. The rearrangement joins TRBV19 to TRBJ2-7, with D maybe TRBD1 (6 bases). This CDR3 spans 13 amino acids. The germline gives CDR1 LNHDA, CDR2 SQIVND (reference sequence). Trimming cost V 3 bases and J 9 bases, with 15 bases left between them.

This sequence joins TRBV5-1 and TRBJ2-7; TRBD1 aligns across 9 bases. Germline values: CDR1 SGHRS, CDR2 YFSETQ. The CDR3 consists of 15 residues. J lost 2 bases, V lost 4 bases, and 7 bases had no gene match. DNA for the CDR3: TGCGCCAGCAGCGCCGGGACAGGGTACACCTACGAGCAGTACTTC. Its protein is CASSAGTGYTYEQYF.

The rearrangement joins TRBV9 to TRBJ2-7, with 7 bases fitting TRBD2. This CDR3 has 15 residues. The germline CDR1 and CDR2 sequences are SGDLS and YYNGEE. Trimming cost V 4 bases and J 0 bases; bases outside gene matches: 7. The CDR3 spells CASSIGGDGSYEQYF. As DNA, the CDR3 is TGTGCCAGCAGCATTGGGGGGGATGGCTCCTACGAGCAGTACTTC.

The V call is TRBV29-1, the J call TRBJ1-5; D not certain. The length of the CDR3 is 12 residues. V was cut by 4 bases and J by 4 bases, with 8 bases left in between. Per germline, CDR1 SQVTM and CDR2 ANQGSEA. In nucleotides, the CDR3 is TGCAGCGTTGGTGGCAGAAATCAGCCCCAGCATTTT. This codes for CSVGGRNQPQHF.

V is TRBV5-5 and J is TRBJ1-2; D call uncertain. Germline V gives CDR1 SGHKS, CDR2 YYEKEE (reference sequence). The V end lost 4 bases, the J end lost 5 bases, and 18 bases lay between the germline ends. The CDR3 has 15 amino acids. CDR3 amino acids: CASSPAVSEVYGYTF. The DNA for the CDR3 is TGTGCCAGCAGCCCGGCGGTCAGTGAGGTGTATGGCTACACCTTC.

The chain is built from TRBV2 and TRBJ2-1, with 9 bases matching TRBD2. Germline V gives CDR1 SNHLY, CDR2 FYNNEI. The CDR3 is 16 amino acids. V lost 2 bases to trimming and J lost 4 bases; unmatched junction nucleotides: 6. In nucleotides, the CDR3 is TGTGCCAGCAGTGAAATTCAGGCGGGAGGGTACAATGAGCAGTTCTTC. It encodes CASSEIQAGGYNEQFF.

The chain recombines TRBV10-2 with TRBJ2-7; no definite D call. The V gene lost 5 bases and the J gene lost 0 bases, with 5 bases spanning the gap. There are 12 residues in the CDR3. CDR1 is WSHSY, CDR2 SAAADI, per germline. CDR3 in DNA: TGCGCCAGCAGTCCCAGCTCCTACGAGCAGTACTTC. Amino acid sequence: CASSPSSYEQYF.

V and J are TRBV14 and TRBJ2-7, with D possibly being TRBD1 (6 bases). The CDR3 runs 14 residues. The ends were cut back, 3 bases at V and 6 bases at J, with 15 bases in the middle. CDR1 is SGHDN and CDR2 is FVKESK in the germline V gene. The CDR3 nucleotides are TGTGCCAGCAGCCAGATACAGGGTGGGTCCGAGCAGTACTTC. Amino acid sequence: CASSQIQGGSEQYF.

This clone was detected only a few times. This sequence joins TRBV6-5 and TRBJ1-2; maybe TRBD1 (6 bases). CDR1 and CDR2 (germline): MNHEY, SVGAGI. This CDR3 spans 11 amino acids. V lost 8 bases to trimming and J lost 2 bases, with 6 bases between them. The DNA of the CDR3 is TGTGCCAGCGGGACAAACTATGGCTACACCTTC. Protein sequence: CASGTNYGYTF.

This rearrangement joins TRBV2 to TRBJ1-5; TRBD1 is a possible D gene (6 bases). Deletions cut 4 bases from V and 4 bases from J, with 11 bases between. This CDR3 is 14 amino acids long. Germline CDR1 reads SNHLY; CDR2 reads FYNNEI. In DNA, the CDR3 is TGTGCCAGCAGTGCAGGACAGCCAAATCAGCCCCAGCATTTT. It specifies CASSAGQPNQPQHF.

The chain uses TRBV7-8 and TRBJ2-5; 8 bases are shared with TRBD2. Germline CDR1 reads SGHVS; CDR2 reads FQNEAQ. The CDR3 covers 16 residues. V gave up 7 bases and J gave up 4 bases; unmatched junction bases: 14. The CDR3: CASTPQRAAGGETQYF. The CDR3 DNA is TGTGCCAGCACCCCGCAGCGAGCCGCGGGGGGAGAGACCCAGTACTTC.

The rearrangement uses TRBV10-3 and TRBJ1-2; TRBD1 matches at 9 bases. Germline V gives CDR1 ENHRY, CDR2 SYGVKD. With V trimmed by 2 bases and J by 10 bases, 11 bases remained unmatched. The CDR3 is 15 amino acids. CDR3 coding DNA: TGTGCCATCAGTGAGCCCCCGGGGACAGGGACAGACTACACCTTC. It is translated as CAISEPPGTGTDYTF.

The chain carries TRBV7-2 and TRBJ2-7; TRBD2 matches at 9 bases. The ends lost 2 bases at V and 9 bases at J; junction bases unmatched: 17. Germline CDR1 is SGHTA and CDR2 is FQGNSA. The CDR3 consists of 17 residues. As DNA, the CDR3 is TGTGCCAGCAGCTTAATGGGACTAGCAACTCCGCAGGGTGGGCAGTACTTC. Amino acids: CASSLMGLATPQGGQYF.

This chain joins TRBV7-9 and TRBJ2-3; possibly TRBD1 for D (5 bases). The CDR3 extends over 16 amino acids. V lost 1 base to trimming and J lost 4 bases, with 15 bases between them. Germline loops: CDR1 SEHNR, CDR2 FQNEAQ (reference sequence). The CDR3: CASSLGSGMRADTQYF. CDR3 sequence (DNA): TGTGCCAGCAGCTTAGGGTCAGGGATGCGCGCAGATACGCAGTATTTT.

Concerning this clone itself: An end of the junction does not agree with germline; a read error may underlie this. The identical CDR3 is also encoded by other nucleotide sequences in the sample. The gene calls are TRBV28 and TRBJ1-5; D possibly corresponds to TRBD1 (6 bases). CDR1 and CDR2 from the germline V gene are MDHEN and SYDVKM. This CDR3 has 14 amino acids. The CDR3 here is CASSIPGGPQPQHF. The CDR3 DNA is TGTGCGAGCAGCATCCCCGGGGGGCCTCAGCCCCAGCATTTT.

Here the CDR3 reads CASSLTRLARSNEQFF. The DNA for the CDR3 is TGTGCCAGCAGCTTAACAAGACTAGCTAGAAGCAATGAGCAGTTCTTC. The chain uses TRBV11-2 and TRBJ2-1, with 7 bases that match TRBD2. Germline loops: CDR1 SGHAT, CDR2 FQNNGV. The trim removed 2 bases at V and 6 bases at J, leaving 10 bases unmatched. The CDR3 is 16 residues long.

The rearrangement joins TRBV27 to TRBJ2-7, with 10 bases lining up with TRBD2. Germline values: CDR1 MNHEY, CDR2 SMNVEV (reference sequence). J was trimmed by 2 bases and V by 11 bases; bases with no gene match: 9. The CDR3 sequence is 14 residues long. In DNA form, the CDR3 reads TGTGCCTCAGGAGGACTAGCGGAAGCCTACGAGCAGTACTTC. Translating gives CASGGLAEAYEQYF.

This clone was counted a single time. CDR3 DNA: TGTGCCAGCAGCCTGCGGTCAGGGATGGTCTATGGCTACACCTTC. Its protein product is CASSLRSGMVYGYTF. This chain joins TRBV7-2 and TRBJ1-2; tentative D call: TRBD1 (5 bases). CDR3 length: 15 amino acids. CDR1 SGHTA and CDR2 FQGNSA come from the germline V gene. V dropped 5 bases and J dropped 4 bases, with 17 bases sitting between them.

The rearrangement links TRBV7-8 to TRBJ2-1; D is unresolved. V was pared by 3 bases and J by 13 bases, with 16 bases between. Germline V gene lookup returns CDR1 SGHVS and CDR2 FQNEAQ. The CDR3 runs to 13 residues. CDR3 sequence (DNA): TGTGCCAGCAGCTTTAAAGGTTGGGCCAAACAGTTCTTC. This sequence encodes CASSFKGWAKQFF.

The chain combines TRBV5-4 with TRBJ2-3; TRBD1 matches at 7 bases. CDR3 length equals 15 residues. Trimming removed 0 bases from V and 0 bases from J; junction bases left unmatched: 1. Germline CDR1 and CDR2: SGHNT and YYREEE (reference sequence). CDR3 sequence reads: CASSLDRGSTDTQYF. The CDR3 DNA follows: TGTGCCAGCAGCTTGGACAGGGGTAGCACAGATACGCAGTATTTT.

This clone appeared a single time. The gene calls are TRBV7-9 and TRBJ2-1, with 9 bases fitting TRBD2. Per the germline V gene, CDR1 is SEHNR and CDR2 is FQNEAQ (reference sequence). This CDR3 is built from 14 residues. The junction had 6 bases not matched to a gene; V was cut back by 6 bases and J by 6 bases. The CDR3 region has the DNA TGTGCCAGCAGTTGGTCTAGCGGGACCAATGAGCAGTTCTTC. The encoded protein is CASSWSSGTNEQFF.

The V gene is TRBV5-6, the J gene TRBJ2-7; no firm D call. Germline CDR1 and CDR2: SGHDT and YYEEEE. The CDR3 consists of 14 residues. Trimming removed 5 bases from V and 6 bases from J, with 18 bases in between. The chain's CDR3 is CASSGPALPREQYF. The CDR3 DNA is TGTGCCAGCAGTGGCCCAGCCCTCCCTCGCGAGCAGTACTTC.